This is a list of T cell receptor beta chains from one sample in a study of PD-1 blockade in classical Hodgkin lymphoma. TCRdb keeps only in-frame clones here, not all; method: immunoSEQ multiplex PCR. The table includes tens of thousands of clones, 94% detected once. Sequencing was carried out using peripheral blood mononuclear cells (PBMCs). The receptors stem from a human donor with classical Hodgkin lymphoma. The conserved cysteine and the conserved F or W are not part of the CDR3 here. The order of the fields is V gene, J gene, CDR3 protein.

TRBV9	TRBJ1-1	ASSEDSAKGTEAF
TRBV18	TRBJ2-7	ASSQNFLGYWRFYEQY
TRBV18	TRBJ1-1	ASSLRFSDTEAF
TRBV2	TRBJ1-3	ASSEPREGNTIY
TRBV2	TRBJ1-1	ASRLLNTEAF
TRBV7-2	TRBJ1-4	ASSSPTGTLRQKLF
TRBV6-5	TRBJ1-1	ASRGTGVRITEAF
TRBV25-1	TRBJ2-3	ASSYRGLGTDTQY
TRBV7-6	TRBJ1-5	ASSPLRGNSNQPQH
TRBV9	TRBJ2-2	ASSVHSGNTGELF
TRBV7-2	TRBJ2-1	ASSGWRAGNEQF
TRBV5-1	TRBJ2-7	ASSSEQGRWYEQY
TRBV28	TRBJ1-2	ASRYGTGANYGYT
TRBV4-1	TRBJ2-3	ASRRNTGFGTGDTQY
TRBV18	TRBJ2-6	ASSLNPTLTGTGANVLT
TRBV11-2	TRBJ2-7	ASSLGPGTRISYEQY
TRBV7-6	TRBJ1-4	ASSLVKEKLF
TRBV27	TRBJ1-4	ASSRGQSATNEKLF
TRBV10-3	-	AISLTSGRALAYEQY
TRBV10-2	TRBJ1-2	ASSETSYGYT
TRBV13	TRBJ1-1	ASSLGRREAF
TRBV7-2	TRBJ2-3	ASSPGLAGGRYTDTQY
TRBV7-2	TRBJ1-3	ASSDRDRGNTIY
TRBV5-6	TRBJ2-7	ASSLGQGAFYEQY
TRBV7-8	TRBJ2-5	ASSQKGVLTEETQY
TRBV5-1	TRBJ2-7	ASTGQDPYEQY
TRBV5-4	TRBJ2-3	ASSFSGRITDTQY
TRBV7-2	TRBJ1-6	ASSIRQRNSPLH
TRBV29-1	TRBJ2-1	SVEGLAGDNEQF
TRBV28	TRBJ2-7	ASSSGTSGSYEQY